This TCR beta chain is drawn from a study of glioma-infiltrating T cells. The V gene lost 8 bases and the J gene lost 7 bases, with 22 bases spanning the gap. Germline V gene sequence: CDR1 SGHTA, CDR2 FQGTGA. CDR3 length: 15 amino acids. The iRepertoire nested amplicon-rescue multiplex PCR amplified TCR alpha and beta CDR3s from RNA. TCRdb processed the multiplex PCR reads anew with MiXCR; each CDR3 protein has one entry. Of over 100,000 distinct CDR3 sequences listed, less than 30% are singletons. This clonotype was counted once. V usage is TRBV7-3 and J usage is TRBJ2-3, with D tentatively TRBD1 (6 bases). Input material: glioma tissue, nonneoplastic brain tissue, or PBMCs (not recorded which). The TCR comes from a human donor with low-grade glioma or glioblastoma, undergoing nonglioma brain surgery, or in good health (not recorded which). CDR3 DNA sequence: TGTGCCAGCGGCCTGGGGGCCCCTAGGGTGAATACGCAGTATTTT. Amino acids: CASGLGAPRVNTQYF. The complete variable domain, with remaining parts taken from reference TRBV7-3 and TRBJ2-3, reads GAGVSQTPSNKVTEKGKYVELRCDPISGHTALYWYRQSLGQGPEFLIYFQGTGAADDSGLPNDRFFAVRPEGSVSTLKIQRTERGDSAVYLCASGLGAPRVNTQYFGPGTRLTVL.